The present T cell receptor beta chain was sequenced within a study of blood T cells in healthy people across ages. A second PCR, run for about 7 to 12 cycles, used a sample-barcoded 5' primer plus a J-beta primer mix. Every cDNA was tagged by a template-switch adaptor with 12 random nucleotides. In TCRdb, the 5' RACE reads were re-called with MiXCR into one record per CDR3 protein. The data show under 2,000,000 distinct CDR3 sequences, around 48% seen once. The length of the CDR3 is 14 residues. The germline gives CDR1 SGDLS, CDR2 YYNGEE. V was trimmed by 3 bases and J by 0 bases, leaving 8 bases between them.

The V gene is TRBV9, the J gene TRBJ2-3; D gene uncertain. Sample: blood. The source of this sequence is a middle-aged woman in good health. In DNA form, the CDR3 reads TGTGCCAGCAGCGCTGGAAGGAGCACAGATACGCAGTATTTT. It encodes CASSAGRSTDTQYF.